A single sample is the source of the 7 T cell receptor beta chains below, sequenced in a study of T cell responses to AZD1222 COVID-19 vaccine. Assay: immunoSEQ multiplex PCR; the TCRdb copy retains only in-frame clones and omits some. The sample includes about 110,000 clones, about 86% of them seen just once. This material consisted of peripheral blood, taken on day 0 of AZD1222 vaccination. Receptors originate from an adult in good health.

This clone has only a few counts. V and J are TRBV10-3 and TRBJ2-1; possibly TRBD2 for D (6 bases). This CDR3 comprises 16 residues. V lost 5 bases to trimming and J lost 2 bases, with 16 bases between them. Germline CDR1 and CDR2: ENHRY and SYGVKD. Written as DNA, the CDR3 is TGTGCCATCAGTTCCATGACTAGAGGGGCCTACAATGAGCAGTTCTTC. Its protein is CAISSMTRGAYNEQFF.

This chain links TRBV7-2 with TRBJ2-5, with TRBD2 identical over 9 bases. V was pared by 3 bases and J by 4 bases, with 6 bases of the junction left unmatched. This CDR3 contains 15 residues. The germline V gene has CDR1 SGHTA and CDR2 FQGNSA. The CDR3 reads CASSFQQLAGETQYF. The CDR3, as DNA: TGTGCCAGCAGCTTCCAACAACTAGCGGGAGAGACCCAGTACTTC.

This chain's CDR3 is CASSQISGGDYGYTF. CDR3 in DNA: TGTGCCAGCAGCCAGATTTCGGGAGGGGACTATGGCTACACCTTC. This chain joins TRBV14 and TRBJ1-2, with a tentative D call TRBD1 (5 bases). Germline CDR1 reads SGHDN; CDR2 reads FVKESK. The CDR3 spans 15 residues. Deletions cut 3 bases from V and 3 bases from J, with 14 bases between.

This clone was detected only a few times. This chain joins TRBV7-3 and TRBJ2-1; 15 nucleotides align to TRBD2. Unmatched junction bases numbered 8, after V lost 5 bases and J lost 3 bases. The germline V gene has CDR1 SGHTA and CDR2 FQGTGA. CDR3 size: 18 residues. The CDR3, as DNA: TGTGCCAGCAGCCACGGACTAGCGGGAGGGGGCGACTACAATGAGCAGTTCTTC. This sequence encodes CASSHGLAGGGDYNEQFF.

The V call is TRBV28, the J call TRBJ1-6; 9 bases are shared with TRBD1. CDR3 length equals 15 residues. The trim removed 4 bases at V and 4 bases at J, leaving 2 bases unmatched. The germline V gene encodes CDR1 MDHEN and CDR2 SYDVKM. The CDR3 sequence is CASSSGQGYNSPLHF. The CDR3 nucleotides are TGTGCCAGCAGTTCCGGACAGGGGTATAATTCACCCCTCCACTTT.

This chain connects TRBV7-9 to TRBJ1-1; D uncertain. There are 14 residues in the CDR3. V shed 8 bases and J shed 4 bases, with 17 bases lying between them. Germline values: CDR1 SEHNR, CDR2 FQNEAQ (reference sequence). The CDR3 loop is CASARRGKGTEAFF. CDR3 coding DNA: TGTGCCAGCGCCCGGAGAGGTAAGGGCACTGAAGCTTTCTTT.

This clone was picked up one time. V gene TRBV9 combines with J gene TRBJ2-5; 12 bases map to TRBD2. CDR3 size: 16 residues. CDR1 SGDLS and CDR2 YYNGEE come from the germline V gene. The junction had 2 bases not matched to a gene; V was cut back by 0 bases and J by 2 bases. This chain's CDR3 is CASSVGTSGIQETQYF. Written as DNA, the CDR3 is TGTGCCAGCAGCGTAGGGACTAGCGGGATACAAGAGACCCAGTACTTC.